This T cell receptor beta chain was obtained from a study of blood T cell repertoires in COVID-19 (dated by TCRdb to the early 2020s). Context from the whole study: Samples from collaborators originated in the United States, Italy and Spain and spanned both the acute and convalescent phases of COVID-19. Deeply sampled blood TCRbeta repertoires from subjects exposed to, actively infected with, or recovered from COVID-19 were included in the dataset. Nearly every sample came with metadata listing a de-identified subject ID, COVID-19 status, age in years and sex. The repertoires were made available in a free public database intended to serve as a resource for research on the immune response to SARS-CoV-2. The prospective study material was composed of cDNA or gDNA derived from T cells, B-cell-depleted T cells, or PBMCs. Where available, HLA class I and class II types were taken from metadata supplied by the sample provider and were not determined by assay-based typing. Samples came from the ongoing ImmuneRACE study (first 160 participants) plus 1,254 subjects from 6 global collaborators. Results the study describes overall, beyond this receptor: The quantity of clinical and demographic metadata differed by source and by participant and was supplied without curation.

TCRbeta CDR3 regions were amplified from genomic DNA by means of the immunoSEQ Assay, a bias-controlled multiplex PCR. Regarding the original processing steps: The number of nucleated cells in each sample was estimated from the amplification of reference gene primers within the assay. Sequence reads were collapsed and filtered to measure the absolute abundance of every unique TCRbeta CDR3 rearrangement. For each sample, productive Simpson clonality was calculated by taking the square root of Simpson's diversity index across productive rearrangements. In TCRdb, the immuneACCESS table is reduced to in-frame sequences with V and J assigned. These tables do not hold every clone; where another copy was compared, an unresolved V gene accounts for under half, and the others remain unexplained. V and J calls and clone size follow that table, whereas D and trimming were derived from the DNA. The sample table lists approximately 110,000 clones, around 81% of them with a count of one. The top ten clonotypes cover more than 30% of the sample.

About this clone: Its antigen has not been determined. A much larger clone differs from this one at a single base, so this may be a read error.

The collaborating institutions used their own protocols to collect whole blood in K2EDTA tubes. For TCRbeta analysis, collaborators shipped samples in one of three forms: frozen whole blood, isolated PBMCs, or DNA extracted from either of those sample types. V is reduced by 6 bases and J by 5 bases, leaving a spacing of 7 bases between them. There are 12 amino acids in the CDR3, from cysteine to phenylalanine inclusive. Only CDR3 DNA is held: 36 bases, read in frame from base 1. The sample was peripheral blood. The chain links TRBV12-3 or TRBV12-4 with TRBJ2-2; no D segment can be confidently identified. This TCR was recovered from a man at least 80 years old with acute or convalescent COVID-19. The CDR3 reads as follows: CASSPKTGELFF. Read as DNA, the sequence is TGTGCCAGCAGCCCTAAAACCGGGGAGCTGTTTTTT.